This record covers a single T cell receptor beta chain. Its antigen remains unknown. There are 13 residues in the CDR3. V was clipped by 5 bases and J by 2 bases, with 12 bases between them. Germline V lookup: CDR1 GTSNPN, CDR2 SVGIG (reference sequence). There were TCR beta CDR3 regions amplified from RNA transcripts. Using the HTBI primer set, a first-round RT-PCR was run on the TCR CDR3. TCRdb reprocessed the multiplex PCR reads via MiXCR and lists one record per CDR3 protein. Of around 250,000 distinct CDR3 sequences listed, about 15% are singletons. This specimen belongs to a study of T cells in Graves' hyperthyroidism and ophthalmopathy. Study-level background: Pretreatment peripheral blood was obtained at initial diagnosis.

Study-wide results and caveats: Blood shared most expanded thyroid clonotypes above 0.001.

Uncontrolled infection, other autoimmune disease, pregnancy or lactation led to exclusion. The specimen was blood. The source is a woman under 30 with Graves' ophthalmopathy. The gene calls are TRBV30 and TRBJ1-2, with no clear D. CDR3 in amino acids: CAWHGRRNYGYTF. As DNA, the CDR3 is TGTGCCTGGCACGGACGGAGGAACTATGGCTACACCTTC. The variable domain in full, with the rest retrieved from reference TRBV30 and TRBJ1-2, is SQTIHQWPATLVQPVGSPLSLECTVEGTSNPNLYWYRQAAGRGLQLLFYSVGIGQISSEVPQNLSASRPQDRQFILSSKKLLLSDSGFYLCAWHGRRNYGYTFGSGTRLTVV.